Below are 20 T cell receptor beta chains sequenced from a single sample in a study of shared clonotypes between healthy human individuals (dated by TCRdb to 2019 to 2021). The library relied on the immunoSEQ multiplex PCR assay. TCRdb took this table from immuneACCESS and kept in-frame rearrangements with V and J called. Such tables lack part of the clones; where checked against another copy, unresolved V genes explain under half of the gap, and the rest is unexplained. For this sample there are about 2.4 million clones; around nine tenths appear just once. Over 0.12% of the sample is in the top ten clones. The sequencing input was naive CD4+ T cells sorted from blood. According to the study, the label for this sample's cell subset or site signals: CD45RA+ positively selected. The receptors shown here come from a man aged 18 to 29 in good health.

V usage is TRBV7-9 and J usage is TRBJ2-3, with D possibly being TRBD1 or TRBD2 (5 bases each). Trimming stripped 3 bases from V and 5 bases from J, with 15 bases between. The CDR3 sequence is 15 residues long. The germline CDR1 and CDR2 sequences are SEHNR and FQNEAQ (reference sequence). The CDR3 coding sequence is TGTGCCAGCAGCTTGACTAAACCCCAGGGAGATACGCAGTATTTT. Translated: CASSLTKPQGDTQYF.

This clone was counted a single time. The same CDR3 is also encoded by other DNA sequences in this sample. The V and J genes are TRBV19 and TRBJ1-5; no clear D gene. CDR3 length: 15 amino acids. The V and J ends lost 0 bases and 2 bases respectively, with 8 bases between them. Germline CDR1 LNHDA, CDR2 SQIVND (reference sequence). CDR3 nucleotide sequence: TGTGCCAGTAGTATAGAGGGTTCGGGCAATCAGCCCCAGCATTTT. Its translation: CASSIEGSGNQPQHF.

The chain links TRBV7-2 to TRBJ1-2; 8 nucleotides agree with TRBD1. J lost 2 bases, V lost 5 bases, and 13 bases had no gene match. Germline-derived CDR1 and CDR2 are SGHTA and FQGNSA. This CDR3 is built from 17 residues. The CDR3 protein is CASSPTSFGQGNYGYTF. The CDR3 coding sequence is TGTGCCAGCAGCCCTACCTCCTTCGGACAGGGCAACTATGGCTACACCTTC. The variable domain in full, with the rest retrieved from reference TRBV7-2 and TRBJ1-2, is GAGVSQSPSNKVTEKGKDVELRCDPISGHTALYWYRQSLGQGLEFLIYFQGNSAPDKSGLPSDRFSAERTGGSVSTLTIQRTQQEDSAVYLCASSPTSFGQGNYGYTFGSGTRLTVV.

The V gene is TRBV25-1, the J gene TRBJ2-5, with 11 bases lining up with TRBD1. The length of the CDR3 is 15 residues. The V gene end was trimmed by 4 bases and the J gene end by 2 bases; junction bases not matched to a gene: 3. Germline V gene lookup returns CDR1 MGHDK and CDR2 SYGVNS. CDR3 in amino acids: CASSVGQGAQETQYF. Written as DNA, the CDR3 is TGTGCCAGCAGTGTCGGACAGGGGGCACAAGAGACCCAGTACTTC.

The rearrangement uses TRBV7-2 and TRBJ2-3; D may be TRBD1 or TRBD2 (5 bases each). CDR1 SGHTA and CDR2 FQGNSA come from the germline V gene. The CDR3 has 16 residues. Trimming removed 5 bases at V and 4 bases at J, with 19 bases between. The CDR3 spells CASSRHRGRGADTQYF. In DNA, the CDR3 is TGTGCCAGCAGCCGACACCGTGGGCGAGGGGCAGATACGCAGTATTTT.

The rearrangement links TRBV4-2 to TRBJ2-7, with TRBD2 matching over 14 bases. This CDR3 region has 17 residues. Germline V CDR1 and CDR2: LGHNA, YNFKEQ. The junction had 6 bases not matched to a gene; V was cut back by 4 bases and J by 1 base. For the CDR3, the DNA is TGTGCCAGCAGCCCTCGGACTAGCGGGGGGTATTCCTACGAGCAGTACTTC. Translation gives CASSPRTSGGYSYEQYF.

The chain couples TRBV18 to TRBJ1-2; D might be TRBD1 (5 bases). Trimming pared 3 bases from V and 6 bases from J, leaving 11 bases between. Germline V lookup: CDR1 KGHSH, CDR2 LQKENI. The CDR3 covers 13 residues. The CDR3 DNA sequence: TGTGCCAGCTCACCCAATGGGGGGGATGGCTACACCTTC. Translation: CASSPNGGDGYTF.

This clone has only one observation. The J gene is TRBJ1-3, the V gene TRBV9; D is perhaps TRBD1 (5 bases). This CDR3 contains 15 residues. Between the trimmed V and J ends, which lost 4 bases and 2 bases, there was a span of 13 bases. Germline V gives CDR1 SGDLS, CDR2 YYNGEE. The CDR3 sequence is CASSSGDSAGNTIYF. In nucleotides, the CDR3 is TGTGCCAGCAGCTCAGGCGACAGCGCTGGAAACACCATATATTTT. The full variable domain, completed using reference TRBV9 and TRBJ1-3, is DSGVTQTPKHLITATGQRVTLRCSPRSGDLSVYWYQQSLDQGLQFLIQYYNGEERAKGNILERFSAQQFPDLHSELNLSSLELGDSALYFCASSSGDSAGNTIYFGEGSWLTVV.

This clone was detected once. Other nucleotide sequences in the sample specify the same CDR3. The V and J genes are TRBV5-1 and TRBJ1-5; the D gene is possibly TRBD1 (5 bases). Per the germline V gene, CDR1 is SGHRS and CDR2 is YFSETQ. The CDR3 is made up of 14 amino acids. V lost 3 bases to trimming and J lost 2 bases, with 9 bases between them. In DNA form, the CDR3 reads TGCGCCAGCAGCTCTGGAGGGGGCAATCAGCCCCAGCATTTT. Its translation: CASSSGGGNQPQHF.

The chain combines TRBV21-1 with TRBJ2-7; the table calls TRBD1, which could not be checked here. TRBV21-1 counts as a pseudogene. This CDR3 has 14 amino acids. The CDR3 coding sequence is TGTGCCAGCAGCACCGGACATCGGGCCTACGAGCAGTACTTC. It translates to CASSTGHRAYEQYF.

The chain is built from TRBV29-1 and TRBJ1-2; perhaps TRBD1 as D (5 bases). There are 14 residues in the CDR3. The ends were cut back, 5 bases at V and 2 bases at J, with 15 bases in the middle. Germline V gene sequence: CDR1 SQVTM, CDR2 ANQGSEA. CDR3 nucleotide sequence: TGCAGCGTTCAACCGGGGCCCGGGAACTATGGCTACACCTTC. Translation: CSVQPGPGNYGYTF.

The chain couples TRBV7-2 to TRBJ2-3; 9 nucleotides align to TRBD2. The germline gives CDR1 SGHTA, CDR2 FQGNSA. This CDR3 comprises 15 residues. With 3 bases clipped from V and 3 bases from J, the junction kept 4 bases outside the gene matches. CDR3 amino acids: CASSFSGSGTDTQYF. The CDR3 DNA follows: TGTGCCAGCAGCTTTAGCGGGAGTGGGACAGATACGCAGTATTTT.

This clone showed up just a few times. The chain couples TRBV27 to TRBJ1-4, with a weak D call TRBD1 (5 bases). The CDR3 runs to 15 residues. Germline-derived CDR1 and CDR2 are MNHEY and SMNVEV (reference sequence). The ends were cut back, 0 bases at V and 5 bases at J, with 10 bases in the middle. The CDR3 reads CASSLSNRLNEKLFF. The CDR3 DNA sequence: TGTGCCAGCAGTTTATCGAACAGGCTGAATGAAAAACTGTTTTTT.

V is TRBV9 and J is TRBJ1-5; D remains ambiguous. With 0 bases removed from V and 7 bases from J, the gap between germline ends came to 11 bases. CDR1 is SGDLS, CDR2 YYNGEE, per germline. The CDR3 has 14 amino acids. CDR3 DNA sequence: TGTGCCAGCAGCGTAGGGGAGGGTTGGCAGCCCCAGCATTTT. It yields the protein CASSVGEGWQPQHF.

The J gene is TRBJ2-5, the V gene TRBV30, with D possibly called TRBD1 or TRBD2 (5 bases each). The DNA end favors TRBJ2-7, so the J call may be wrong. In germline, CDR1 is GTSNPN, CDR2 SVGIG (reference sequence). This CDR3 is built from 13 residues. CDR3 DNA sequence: TGTGCCTGGAATCCGGGGCCTGGGAGCGAGCAGTACTTC. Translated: CAWNPGPGSEQYF.

The CDR3 region has the DNA TGTGCCAGCAGTGACGAGATCTATGGCTACACCTTC. It encodes CASSDEIYGYTF. V gene TRBV6-1 combines with J gene TRBJ1-2; D is undetermined. The CDR3 has 12 amino acids. V lost 3 bases and J lost 4, with 6 bases in between. Germline assignment: CDR1 MNHNS and CDR2 SASEGT.

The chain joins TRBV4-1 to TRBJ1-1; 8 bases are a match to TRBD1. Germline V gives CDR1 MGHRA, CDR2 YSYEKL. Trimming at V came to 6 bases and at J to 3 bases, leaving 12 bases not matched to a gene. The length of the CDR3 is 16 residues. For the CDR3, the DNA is TGCGCCAGCAGAAATTTTCCCCAGGGGGCGCACACTGAAGCTTTCTTT. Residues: CASRNFPQGAHTEAFF.

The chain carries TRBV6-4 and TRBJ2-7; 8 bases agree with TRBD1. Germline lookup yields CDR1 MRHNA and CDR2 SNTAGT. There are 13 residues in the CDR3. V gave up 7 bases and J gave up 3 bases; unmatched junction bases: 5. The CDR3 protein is CASIRDRSYEQYF. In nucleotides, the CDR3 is TGTGCCAGCATCCGGGACAGGAGCTACGAGCAGTACTTC.

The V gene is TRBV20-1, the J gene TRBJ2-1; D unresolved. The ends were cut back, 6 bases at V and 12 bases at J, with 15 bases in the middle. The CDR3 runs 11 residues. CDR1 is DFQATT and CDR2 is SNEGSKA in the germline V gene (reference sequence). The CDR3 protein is CSAPDPQRQFF. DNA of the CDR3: TGCAGTGCCCCGGACCCCCAGAGGCAGTTCTTC.

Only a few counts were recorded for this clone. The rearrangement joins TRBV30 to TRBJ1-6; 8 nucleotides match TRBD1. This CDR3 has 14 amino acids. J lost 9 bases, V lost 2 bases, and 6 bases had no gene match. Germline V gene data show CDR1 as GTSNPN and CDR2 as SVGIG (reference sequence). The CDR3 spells CAWSPTGGPSPLHF. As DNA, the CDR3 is TGTGCCTGGAGTCCTACAGGGGGGCCTTCACCCCTCCACTTT.